The subject of this entry is one TCR beta chain. The antigen remains undetermined. The data were taken from a study of response to subunit inactivated influenza vaccine. General study points: It was suggested by the authors that few new T cells are recruited by each seasonal influenza vaccination.

TCRdb called the RT-PCR reads again in MiXCR, with one record for every CDR3 protein. Altogether just over 300,000 distinct CDR3 sequences are present, roughly 22% being singletons, with the ten largest covering around 10%. This CDR3 contains 16 residues. From germline, CDR1 is ENHRY and CDR2 SYGVKD. Trimming at V came to 2 bases and at J to 4 bases, leaving 3 bases not matched to a gene. This sequence was found in a man aged 45-69 years who received an inactivated influenza vaccine. The J gene is TRBJ2-2, the V gene TRBV10-3; 11 positions agree with TRBD2. The material was PBMCs from blood, obtained 21 months after vaccination. CDR3 loop: CAISEGTSGSTGELFF. The CDR3 nucleotides are TGTGCCATCAGTGAGGGGACTAGCGGATCCACCGGGGAGCTGTTTTTT.